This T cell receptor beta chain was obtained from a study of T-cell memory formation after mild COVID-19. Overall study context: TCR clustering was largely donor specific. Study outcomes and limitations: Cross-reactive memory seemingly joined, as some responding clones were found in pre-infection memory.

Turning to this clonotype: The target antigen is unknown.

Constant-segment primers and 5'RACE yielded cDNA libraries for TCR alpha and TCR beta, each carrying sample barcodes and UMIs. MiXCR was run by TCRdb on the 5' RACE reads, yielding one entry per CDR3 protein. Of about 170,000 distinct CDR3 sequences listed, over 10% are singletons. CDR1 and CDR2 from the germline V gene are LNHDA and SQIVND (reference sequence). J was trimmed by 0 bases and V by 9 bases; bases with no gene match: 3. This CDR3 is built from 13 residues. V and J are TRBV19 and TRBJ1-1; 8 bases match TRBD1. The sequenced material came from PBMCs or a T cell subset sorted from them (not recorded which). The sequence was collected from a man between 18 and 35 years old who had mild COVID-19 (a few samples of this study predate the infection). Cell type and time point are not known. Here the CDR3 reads CASTDRVNTEAFF. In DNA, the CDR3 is TGTGCCAGCACGGACAGGGTGAACACTGAAGCTTTCTTT.